This T cell receptor (beta chain) emerged from a study of PD-1 blockade in classical Hodgkin lymphoma. Study observations and caveats: By C4D1 there was a significant rise in CD4+ TCR diversity but not in CD8+ TCR diversity.

The sample holds one count of this clone. The antigen remains unidentified. The protocol was immunoSEQ multiplex PCR, while the TCRdb copy is restricted to in-frame clones and leaves out a portion. The data show about 36,000 clones, about 70% seen once. CDR1 is KGHSH and CDR2 is LQKENI in the germline V gene. The CDR3 loop spans 13 amino acids. V lost 3 bases to trimming and J lost 5 bases, with 10 bases between them. All the patients suffered relapse after autologous stem cell transplantation, and brentuximab vedotin exposure differed. J is TRBJ1-1 and V is TRBV18; D unclear. The specimen was peripheral blood mononuclear cells (PBMCs), collected before the second cycle of nivolumab. This sequence was found in a human donor with classical Hodgkin lymphoma. In nucleotides, the CDR3 is TGTGCCAGCTCACCTGGTAGTGGGACTGAAGCTTTCTTT. Protein: CASSPGSGTEAFF.